This T cell receptor beta chain was obtained from a study of blood T cell repertoires in COVID-19. About the study: From the United States, Italy and Spain came samples of acute and convalescent COVID-19. Sources were T cells, B-cell-depleted T cells, or PBMCs; the material itself was cDNA or gDNA.

Participants were aged about 18 to 100 years from about two dozen US areas. Two negative PCRs, clearance, or symptom resolution had been documented for recovered Cohort 3 donors. The repertoire was sequenced with immunoSEQ multiplex PCR; TCRdb's copy has only in-frame clones and lacks some. The sample has about 150,000 clones, 80% to 90% seen once. Germline V gene lookup returns CDR1 SEHNR and CDR2 FQNEAQ (reference sequence). The CDR3 totals 16 residues. Unmatched junction bases numbered 10, after V lost 5 bases and J lost 1 base. This clone has just a few counts. This chain joins TRBV7-9 and TRBJ1-1; 7 bases map to TRBD1. Sequencing was carried out using PBMCs or T cells enriched from blood (not recorded which). The origin of this receptor is a man aged 50-59 years who had recovered from COVID-19. CDR3 in DNA: TGTGCCAGCAGCCCCAGATCGGCAGGGGGGAACACTGAAGCTTTCTTT. It specifies CASSPRSAGGNTEAFF.